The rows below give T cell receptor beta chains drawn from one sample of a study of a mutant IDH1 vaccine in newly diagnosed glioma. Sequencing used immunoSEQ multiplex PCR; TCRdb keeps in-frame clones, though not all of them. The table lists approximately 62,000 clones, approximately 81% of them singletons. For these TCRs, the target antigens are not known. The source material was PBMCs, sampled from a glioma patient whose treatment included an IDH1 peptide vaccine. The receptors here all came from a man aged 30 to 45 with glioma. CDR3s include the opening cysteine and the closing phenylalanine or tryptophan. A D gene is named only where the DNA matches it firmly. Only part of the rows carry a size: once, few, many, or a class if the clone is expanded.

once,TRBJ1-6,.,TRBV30,CAWSVDQRTLHF,TGTGCCTGGAGTGTAGACCAGAGGACCCTCCACTTT
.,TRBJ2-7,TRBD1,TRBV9,CASSSGTGAYEQYF,TGTGCCAGCAGCAGCGGGACAGGGGCCTACGAGCAGTACTTC
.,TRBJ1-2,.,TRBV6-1,CASLEGGSGYTF,TGTGCCAGTCTGGAGGGGGGCTCTGGCTACACCTTC
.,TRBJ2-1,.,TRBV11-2,CASSSHGGGGQFF,TGTGCCAGCAGCTCGCACGGAGGAGGGGGCCAGTTCTTC
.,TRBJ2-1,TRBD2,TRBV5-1,CASSLVAGEGNEQFF,TGCGCCAGCAGCTTAGTAGCGGGGGAGGGGAATGAGCAGTTCTTC
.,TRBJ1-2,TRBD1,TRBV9,CASSGRTGNFYGYTF,TGTGCCAGCAGCGGGAGGACAGGCAATTTCTATGGCTACACCTTC
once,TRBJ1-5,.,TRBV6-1,CASSASNQPQHF,TGTGCCAGCAGTGCTAGCAATCAGCCCCAGCATTTT
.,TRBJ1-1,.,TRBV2,CASSPGRNTEAFF,TGTGCCAGCAGCCCGGGACGGAACACTGAAGCTTTCTTT
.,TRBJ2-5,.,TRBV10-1,CASSRAPWETQYF,TGCGCCAGCAGCCGGGCCCCATGGGAGACCCAGTACTTC
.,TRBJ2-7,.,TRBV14,CASSPLGYEQYF,TGTGCCAGCAGCCCCCTCGGGTACGAGCAGTACTTC
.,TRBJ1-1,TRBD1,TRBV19,CASSSDRVNTEAFF,TGTGCCAGTAGCTCGGACAGGGTGAACACTGAAGCTTTCTTT
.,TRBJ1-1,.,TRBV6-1,CASSEALGTEAFF,TGTGCCAGCAGTGAAGCGCTAGGAACTGAAGCTTTCTTT
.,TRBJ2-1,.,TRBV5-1,CASSLGTKNNEQFF,TGCGCCAGCAGCCTCGGGACAAAAAACAATGAGCAGTTCTTC
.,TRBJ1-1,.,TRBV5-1,CASGLGGNTEAFF,TGCGCCAGCGGCTTGGGTGGGAACACTGAAGCTTTCTTT
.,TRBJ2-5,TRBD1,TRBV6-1,CASRLGTVVIETQYF,TGTGCCAGCAGACTAGGGACAGTTGTAATTGAGACCCAGTACTTC
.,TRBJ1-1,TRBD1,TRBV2,CASSATGYTEAFF,TGTGCCAGCAGTGCGACAGGGTACACTGAAGCTTTCTTT
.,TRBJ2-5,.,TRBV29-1,CSVAGRYQETQYF,TGCAGCGTTGCAGGGCGGTACCAAGAGACCCAGTACTTC
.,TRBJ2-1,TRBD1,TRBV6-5,CASSHDRGNEQFF,TGTGCCAGCAGCCATGACAGGGGGAATGAGCAGTTCTTC
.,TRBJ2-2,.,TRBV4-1,CASSRKSLTGELFF,TGCGCCAGCAGCCGAAAGAGTCTCACCGGGGAGCTGTTTTTT
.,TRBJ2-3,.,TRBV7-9,CASSLAGVADTQYF,TGTGCCAGCAGCTTAGCGGGGGTCGCAGATACGCAGTATTTT
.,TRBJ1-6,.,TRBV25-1,CASSEFSGASPLHF,TGTGCCAGCAGTGAATTTTCGGGCGCTTCACCCCTCCACTTT
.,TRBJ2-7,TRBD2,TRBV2,CASSVQLAGDHF,TGTGCCAGCAGTGTGCAACTAGCGGGGGATCACTTC
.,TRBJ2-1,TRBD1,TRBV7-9,CASSDRTGGFEQFF,TGTGCCAGCAGCGACAGGACAGGGGGGTTTGAGCAGTTCTTC
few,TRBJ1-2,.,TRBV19,CASRFPGHPYGYTF,TGTGCCAGTAGGTTCCCGGGACACCCCTATGGCTACACCTTC
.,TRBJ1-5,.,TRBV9,CASTLGGLPGQPQHF,TGTGCCAGCACCCTAGGGGGACTCCCAGGTCAGCCCCAGCATTTT
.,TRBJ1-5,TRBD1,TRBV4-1,CASSQGGRTGSNQPQHF,TGCGCCAGCAGCCAAGGTGGAAGGACAGGGAGCAATCAGCCCCAGCATTTT
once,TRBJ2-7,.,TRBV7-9,CASSLDGGRYEQYF,TGTGCCAGCAGCTTAGACGGGGGCAGGTACGAGCAGTACTTC
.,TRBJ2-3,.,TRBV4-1,CASSQEPPQRRGDLADTQYF,TGCGCCAGCAGCCAAGAGCCGCCCCAGCGGAGGGGCGATCTTGCAGATACGCAGTATTTT
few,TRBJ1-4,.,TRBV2,CASSADSSSNEKLFF,TGTGCCAGCAGTGCGGACAGCTCCTCTAATGAAAAACTGTTTTTT
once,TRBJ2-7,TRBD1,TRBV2,CASSDRDRRSYEQYF,TGTGCCAGCAGCGATAGGGACAGGCGATCCTACGAGCAGTACTTC
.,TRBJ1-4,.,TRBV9,CASSLLYGRGIWATNEKLFF,TGTGCCAGCAGCCTGCTCTATGGGCGGGGAATTTGGGCAACTAATGAAAAACTGTTTTTT
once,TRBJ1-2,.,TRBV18,CASSPPRGSDFYGYTF,TGTGCCAGCTCACCACCTAGGGGCAGCGACTTCTATGGCTACACCTTC
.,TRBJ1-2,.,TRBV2,CASSQTGPQGYTF,TGTGCCAGCAGTCAGACAGGACCACAGGGCTACACCTTC
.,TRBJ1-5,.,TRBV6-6,CASGISGQPQHF,TGTGCCAGCGGAATATCGGGTCAGCCCCAGCATTTT
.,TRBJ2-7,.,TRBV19,CASSIKGRFGEQYF,TGTGCCAGTAGTATAAAGGGCAGGTTTGGCGAGCAGTACTTC
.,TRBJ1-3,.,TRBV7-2,CASSWRGDSGNTIYF,TGTGCCAGCAGCTGGAGGGGGGACTCTGGAAACACCATATATTTT
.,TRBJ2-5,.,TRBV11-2,CASSLTALETQYF,TGTGCCAGCAGCTTAACAGCGCTAGAGACCCAGTACTTC
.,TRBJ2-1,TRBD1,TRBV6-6,CASSYSMGQGTNEQFF,TGTGCCAGCAGTTACTCGATGGGACAGGGGACCAATGAGCAGTTCTTC
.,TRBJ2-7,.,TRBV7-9,CASSQDGGVSYEQYF,TGTGCCAGCAGCCAGGACGGGGGCGTTAGCTACGAGCAGTACTTC
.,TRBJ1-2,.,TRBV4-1,CASTPGSGASYGYTF,TGCGCCAGCACCCCCGGTTCGGGGGCGTCTTATGGCTACACCTTC
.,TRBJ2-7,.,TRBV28,CASSLPPTGATYEQYF,TGTGCCAGCAGTTTACCCCCGACAGGAGCCACCTACGAGCAGTACTTC
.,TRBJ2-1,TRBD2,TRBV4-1,CASSQVTSDEQFF,TGCGCCAGCAGCCAAGTGACTAGCGATGAGCAGTTCTTC
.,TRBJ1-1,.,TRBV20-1,CSARTGGKAFF,TGCAGTGCTAGAACTGGGGGCAAGGCTTTCTTT
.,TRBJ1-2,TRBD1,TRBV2,CASRTGGTNYGYTF,TGTGCCAGCAGGACAGGGGGAACTAACTATGGCTACACCTTC
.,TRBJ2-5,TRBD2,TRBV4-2,CASSQDRGGQETQYF,TGTGCCAGCAGCCAAGATCGGGGGGGCCAAGAGACCCAGTACTTC
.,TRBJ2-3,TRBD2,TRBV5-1,CASSPPFSSGGDTQYF,TGCGCCAGCAGTCCCCCCTTCTCTAGCGGGGGGGATACGCAGTATTTT
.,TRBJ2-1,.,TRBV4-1,CASSQDPNEQFF,TGCGCCAGCAGCCAAGATCCCAATGAGCAGTTCTTC
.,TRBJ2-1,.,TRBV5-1,CASSLVGKHNEQFF,TGCGCCAGCAGCTTGGTCGGGAAGCACAATGAGCAGTTCTTC
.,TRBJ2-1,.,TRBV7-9,CASSLSPLSGNEQFF,TGTGCCAGCAGCTTAAGCCCCCTTTCGGGCAATGAGCAGTTCTTC
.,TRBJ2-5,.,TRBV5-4,CASTVGGHQETQYF,TGTGCCAGCACCGTGGGTGGGCACCAAGAGACCCAGTACTTC
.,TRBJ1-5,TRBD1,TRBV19,CASSYGTGGYNQPQHF,TGTGCCAGTAGTTACGGGACAGGTGGGTACAATCAGCCCCAGCATTTT
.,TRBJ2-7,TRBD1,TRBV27,CASSPRQGSSYEQYF,TGTGCCAGCAGCCCTAGACAGGGGAGCTCCTACGAGCAGTACTTC
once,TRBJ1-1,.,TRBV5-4,CASSPSGRTHMNTEAFF,TGTGCCAGCAGCCCTTCGGGGCGGACTCACATGAACACTGAAGCTTTCTTT
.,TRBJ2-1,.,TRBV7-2,CASIPSPFYNEQFF,TGTGCCAGCATCCCCTCTCCCTTCTACAATGAGCAGTTCTTC
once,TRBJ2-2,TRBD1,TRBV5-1,CASKKGQANTGELFF,TGCGCCAGCAAGAAAGGACAGGCGAACACCGGGGAGCTGTTTTTT